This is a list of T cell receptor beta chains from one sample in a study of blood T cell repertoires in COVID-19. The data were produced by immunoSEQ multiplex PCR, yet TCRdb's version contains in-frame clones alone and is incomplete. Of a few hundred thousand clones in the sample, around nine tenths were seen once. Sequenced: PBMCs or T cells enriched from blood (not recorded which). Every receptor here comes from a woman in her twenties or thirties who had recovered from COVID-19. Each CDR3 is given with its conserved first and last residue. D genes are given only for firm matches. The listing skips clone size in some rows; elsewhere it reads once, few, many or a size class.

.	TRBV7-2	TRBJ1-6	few	TGTGCCAGCAGCTTTCGGACTGAGCTGGAACTGAATTCACCCCTCCACTTT	CASSFRTELELNSPLHF
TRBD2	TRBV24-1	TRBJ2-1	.	TGTGCCACCAGTGGCCCTAGCGGGATTAGAGGTGAGCAGTTCTTC	CATSGPSGIRGEQFF
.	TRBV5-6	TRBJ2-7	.	TGTGCCAGCAGCGGGGGGTGGACCGGCTACGAGCAGTACTTC	CASSGGWTGYEQYF
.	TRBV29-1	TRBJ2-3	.	TGCAGCGCAAAGCTGGCAGATACGCAGTATTTT	CSAKLADTQYF
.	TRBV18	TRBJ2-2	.	TGTGCCAGCTCACCACCTACCAGGGTGAACACCGGGGAGCTGTTTTTT	CASSPPTRVNTGELFF
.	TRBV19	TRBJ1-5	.	TGTGCCAGTACCCGAGGGAGTCAGCCCCAGCATTTT	CASTRGSQPQHF
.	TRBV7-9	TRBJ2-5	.	TGTGCCAGCAGCTTAGTTCAGTACCAAGAGACCCAGTACTTC	CASSLVQYQETQYF
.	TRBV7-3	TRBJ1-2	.	TGTGCCAGCAGCTTAACGGGAGGGGCTGGCTATGGCTACACCTTC	CASSLTGGAGYGYTF
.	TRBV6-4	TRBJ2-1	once	TGTGCCAGCTCCCCGGGGTGGGGGGATGAGCAGTTCTTC	CASSPGWGDEQFF
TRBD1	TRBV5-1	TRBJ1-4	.	TGCGCCAGCAGTCCAGGGGGTACAGTTGCAACTAATGAAAAACTGTTTTTT	CASSPGGTVATNEKLFF
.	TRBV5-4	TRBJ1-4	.	TGTGCCAGCAGCTTGAGGTTCGGGGCAACTAATGAAAAACTGTTTTTT	CASSLRFGATNEKLFF